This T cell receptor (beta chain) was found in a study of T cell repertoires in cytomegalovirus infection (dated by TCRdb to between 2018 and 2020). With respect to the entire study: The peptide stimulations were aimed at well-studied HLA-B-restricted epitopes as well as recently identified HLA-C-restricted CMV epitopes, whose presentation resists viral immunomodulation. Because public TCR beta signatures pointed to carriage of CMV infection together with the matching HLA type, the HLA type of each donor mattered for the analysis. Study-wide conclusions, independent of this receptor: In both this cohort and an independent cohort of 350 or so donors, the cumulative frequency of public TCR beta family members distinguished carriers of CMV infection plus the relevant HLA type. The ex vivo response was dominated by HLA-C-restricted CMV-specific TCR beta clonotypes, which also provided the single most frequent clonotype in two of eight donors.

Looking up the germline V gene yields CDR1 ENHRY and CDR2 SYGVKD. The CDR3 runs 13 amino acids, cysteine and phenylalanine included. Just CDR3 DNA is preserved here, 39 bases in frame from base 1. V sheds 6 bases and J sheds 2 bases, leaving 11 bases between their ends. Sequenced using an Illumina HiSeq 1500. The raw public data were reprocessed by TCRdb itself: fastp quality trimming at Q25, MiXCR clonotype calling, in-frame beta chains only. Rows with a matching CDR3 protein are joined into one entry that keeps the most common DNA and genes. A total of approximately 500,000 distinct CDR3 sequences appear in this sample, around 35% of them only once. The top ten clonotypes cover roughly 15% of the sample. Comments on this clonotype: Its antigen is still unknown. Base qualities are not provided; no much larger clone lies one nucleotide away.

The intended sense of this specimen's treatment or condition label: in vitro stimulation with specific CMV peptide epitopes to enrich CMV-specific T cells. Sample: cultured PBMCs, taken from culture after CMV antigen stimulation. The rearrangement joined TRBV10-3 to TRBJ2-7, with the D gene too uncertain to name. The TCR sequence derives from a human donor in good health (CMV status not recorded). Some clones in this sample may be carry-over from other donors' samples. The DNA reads TGTGCCATCAGGGGTAGTGGCCCCTACGAGCAGTACTTC. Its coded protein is CAIRGSGPYEQYF.